The 21 T cell receptor beta chains listed next were all sequenced from one sample in a study of blood T cells in healthy people across ages. Next came a second PCR, run for about 7 to 12 cycles, which used a sample-barcoded 5' primer along with a J-beta primer mix. TCRdb itself ran the 5' RACE reads through MiXCR, one entry per CDR3 protein. The profile shows about 680,000 distinct CDR3 sequences, roughly 49% of them singletons. Material: blood. These receptors all come from a woman aged 60-75 years in good health.

This clonotype was counted many times. This chain uses TRBV28 with TRBJ2-7, with no clear D. The CDR3 runs to 11 residues. Per the germline V gene, CDR1 is MDHEN and CDR2 is SYDVKM. Trimming shortened V by 3 bases and J by 3 bases, and 3 bases separated the two germline ends. The CDR3 sequence: CASSFFYEQYF. The CDR3 coding sequence is TGTGCCAGCAGTTTCTTCTACGAGCAGTACTTC. Based on the CDR3 plus reference TRBV28 and TRBJ2-7, the full variable domain is DVKVTQSSRYLVKRTGEKVFLECVQDMDHENMFWYRQDPGLGLRLIYFSYDVKMKEKGDIPEGYSVSREKKERFSLILESASTNQTSMYLCASSFFYEQYFGPGTRLTVT.

The V and J genes are TRBV19 and TRBJ2-5, with D unresolved. The last part of the DNA fits TRBJ2-7 better; the J call may be wrong. Germline V lookup: CDR1 LNHDA, CDR2 SQIVND (reference sequence). The length of the CDR3 is 13 residues. CDR3 nucleotide sequence: TGTGCCAGTAGTCCCTTGATGGGTATCGAGCAGTACTTC. Translation: CASSPLMGIEQYF.

The chain employs TRBV4-2 and TRBJ1-2; 8 bases map to TRBD1. The germline V gene encodes CDR1 LGHNA and CDR2 YNFKEQ. V gave up 2 bases and J gave up 7 bases; unmatched junction bases: 12. The CDR3 consists of 16 residues. The CDR3 loop reads CASSQTIIPRGRGYTF. Written as DNA, the CDR3 is TGTGCCAGCAGCCAAACCATTATCCCCAGGGGGCGTGGCTACACCTTC.

This clonotype was seen only a few times. This rearrangement joins TRBV21-1 to TRBJ1-6; the table assigns TRBD1, which was not confirmed against the DNA. TRBV21-1 has pseudogene status. This CDR3 comprises 15 residues. CDR3 nucleotides: TGTGCCAGCAGCCCACGACAGGGGCAAAATTCACCCCTCCACTTT. It yields the protein CASSPRQGQNSPLHF.

This clonotype was recorded a few times. V and J are TRBV7-2 and TRBJ2-1, with a weak D call TRBD1 (7 bases). Trimming pared 2 bases from V and 3 bases from J, leaving 17 bases between. Germline loops: CDR1 SGHTA, CDR2 FQGNSA. This CDR3 comprises 17 residues. CDR3 nucleotide sequence: TGTGCCAGCAGCTTAAGAGGAGGGGGCTCCTTCTACAATGAGCAGTTCTTC. It specifies CASSLRGGGSFYNEQFF.

A few counts support this clonotype. This chain uses TRBV7-3 with TRBJ2-3, with D maybe TRBD2 (6 bases). Germline CDR1 SGHTA, CDR2 FQGTGA. The ends were cut back, 5 bases at V and 4 bases at J, with 16 bases in the middle. This CDR3 region has 15 residues. CDR3 in DNA: TGTGCCAGCAGCCTCGGAACGGGAGCTCCAGATACGCAGTATTTT. This gives the protein CASSLGTGAPDTQYF.

This sequence joins TRBV7-2 and TRBJ2-7; D is unresolved. CDR3 length equals 18 residues. CDR1 and CDR2 from the germline V gene are SGHTA and FQGNSA. The ends were cut back, 5 bases at V and 9 bases at J, with 32 bases in the middle. CDR3 residues: CASSRNPSVGLLVYVQYF. CDR3 nucleotides: TGTGCCAGCAGCCGGAACCCTTCGGTCGGATTATTGGTATATGTGCAGTACTTC.

This chain joins TRBV28 and TRBJ1-4; tentative D call: TRBD1 (5 bases). Germline loops: CDR1 MDHEN, CDR2 SYDVKM. V lost 3 bases and J lost 8, with 16 bases in between. This CDR3 spans 15 amino acids. The CDR3 DNA sequence: TGTGCCAGCAGTTTTCAGGGAAGTATACAAGAAAAACTGTTTTTT. It codes for CASSFQGSIQEKLFF.

The chain joins TRBV4-3 to TRBJ2-5; D perhaps matches TRBD1 (5 bases). CDR1 and CDR2 from the germline V gene are LGHNA and YSLEER. Deletions cut 4 bases from V and 4 bases from J, with 16 bases between. This CDR3 region has 15 residues. CDR3 DNA: TGCGCCAGCAGCCTATACCACAGGTGGGGAGAGACCCAGTACTTC. As protein: CASSLYHRWGETQYF.

This clonotype was counted a few times. The chain couples TRBV7-9 to TRBJ1-6; D ambiguous. CDR3 length: 15 amino acids. Deletions cut 1 base from V and 0 bases from J, with 4 bases between. Germline-derived CDR1 and CDR2 are SEHNR and FQNEAQ (reference sequence). The DNA for the CDR3 is TGTGCCAGCAGCTTAGAGAGCTCCTATAATTCACCCCTCCACTTT. Translating it yields CASSLESSYNSPLHF.

The rearrangement links TRBV29-1 to TRBJ1-1; 7 nucleotides line up with TRBD1. The V gene end was trimmed by 8 bases and the J gene end by 0 bases; junction bases not matched to a gene: 9. This CDR3 has 14 residues. Germline V gene sequence: CDR1 SQVTM, CDR2 ANQGSEA. Here the CDR3 DNA reads TGCAGCTCCCAGGGGGGGAGTTTGAACACTGAAGCTTTCTTT. Its translation: CSSQGGSLNTEAFF.

This clonotype was seen a few times. The chain recombines TRBV27 with TRBJ1-1; TRBD1 might be the D (5 bases). CDR1 is MNHEY, CDR2 SMNVEV, per germline (reference sequence). The V end was cut by 2 bases, the J end by 4 bases, with 14 bases between. The CDR3 sequence is 15 residues long. The CDR3 DNA reads TGTGCCAGCAGTTTAGGGGGTTGGGGCGGCACTGAAGCTTTCTTT. This encodes CASSLGGWGGTEAFF.

This clonotype was detected once. The chain links TRBV20-1 to TRBJ2-1, with 9 bases fitting TRBD1. The last part of the DNA fits TRBJ2-7 better; the J call may be wrong. CDR1 and CDR2 (germline): DFQATT, SNEGSKA (reference sequence). The CDR3 is 15 amino acids. The CDR3 here is CSARQGQGYYNEQYF. The CDR3, as DNA: TGCAGTGCTAGACAGGGACAGGGATACTACAATGAGCAGTACTTC.

Points on this clonotype: This may come from a read error, since a much larger clone is one base off. V gene TRBV7-2 combines with J gene TRBJ2-3; a possible D gene is TRBD2 (6 bases). Germline V lookup: CDR1 SGHTA, CDR2 FQGNSA. The V end was cut by 5 bases, the J end by 5 bases, with 14 bases between. The length of the CDR3 is 14 residues. CDR3 region: CASSVEGREDTQYF. Here the CDR3 DNA reads TGTGCCAGCAGCGTAGAGGGGCGGGAAGATACGCAGTATTTT.

This sequence joins TRBV6-6 and TRBJ1-5; possibly TRBD1 for D (6 bases). V was cut by 2 bases and J by 3 bases, with 8 bases left in between. The CDR3 is 14 amino acids. In germline, CDR1 is MNHNY, CDR2 SVGAGI (reference sequence). CDR3: CASSYGQNNQPQHF. CDR3 nucleotide sequence: TGTGCCAGCAGTTACGGACAGAACAATCAGCCCCAGCATTTT.

This clonotype was recorded a few times. The CDR3 sequence: CASTSTDSNRGGYTF. In DNA form, the CDR3 reads TGTGCCAGCACCTCCACCGACAGTAATCGGGGTGGCTACACCTTC. The chain combines TRBV27 with TRBJ1-2; possible D gene TRBD1, 5 bases. CDR3 length equals 15 residues. Trimming shortened V by 7 bases and J by 7 bases, and 22 bases separated the two germline ends. Germline lookup yields CDR1 MNHEY and CDR2 SMNVEV (reference sequence).

V and J are TRBV20-1 and TRBJ2-5, with 7 bases matching TRBD2. CDR3 length: 15 amino acids. CDR1 is DFQATT, CDR2 SNEGSKA, per germline (reference sequence). V was clipped by 2 bases and J by 5 bases; unmatched bases: 11. CDR3 DNA: TGCAGTGCTAGATCCCCCGGACTAGTCGTGGAGACCCAGTACTTC. Its translation: CSARSPGLVVETQYF.

The chain combines TRBV28 with TRBJ2-4, with 7 bases identical to TRBD2. The end of the DNA is better explained by TRBJ2-7, so the J call may be wrong. The CDR3 consists of 15 residues. The germline V gene has CDR1 MDHEN and CDR2 SYDVKM. The CDR3 loop is CASRHNRDYTYEQYF. The CDR3 coding sequence is TGTGCCAGCAGGCATAACCGGGACTACACCTACGAGCAGTACTTC.

This chain joins TRBV7-2 and TRBJ2-1, with D unclear. CDR1 is SGHTA, CDR2 FQGNSA, per germline. This CDR3 has 13 amino acids. Trimming pared 5 bases from V and 3 bases from J, leaving 8 bases between. CDR3 in amino acids: CASSQMGYNEQFF. The CDR3 DNA reads as TGTGCCAGCAGCCAGATGGGCTACAATGAGCAGTTCTTC.

The V and J genes are TRBV10-3 and TRBJ2-1; maybe TRBD1 (6 bases). Matching the DNA end better, TRBJ2-7 makes the J call doubtful. Germline CDR1 ENHRY, CDR2 SYGVKD. This CDR3 region has 14 residues. Here the CDR3 DNA reads TGTGCCATCACCGAACAGGGATCCTACAATGAGCAGTACTTC. Its translation: CAITEQGSYNEQYF.

The V and J genes are TRBV29-1 and TRBJ2-5, with D perhaps TRBD1 or TRBD2 (5 bases each). This CDR3 spans 12 amino acids. The germline CDR1 and CDR2 sequences are SQVTM and ANQGSEA. Trimming shortened V by 7 bases and J by 2 bases, and 11 bases separated the two germline ends. The CDR3 sequence is CSEGRMQETQYF. The DNA for the CDR3 is TGCAGCGAGGGACGGATGCAAGAGACCCAGTACTTC. Looking up the rest from reference TRBV29-1 and TRBJ2-5 gives the full variable domain: SAVISQKPSRDICQRGTSLTIQCQVDSQVTMMFWYRQQPGQSLTLIATANQGSEATYESGFVIDKFPISRPNLTFSTLTVSNMSPEDSSIYLCSEGRMQETQYFGPGTRLLVL.